These T cell receptor beta chains were read from a single sample in a study of blood T cells in healthy people across ages. TCRdb re-derived calls from the 5' RACE reads in MiXCR, one entry per CDR3 protein. The table lists hundreds of thousands of distinct CDR3 sequences, 56% of them singletons. Sequencing was done on a sample of blood. The receptor set was obtained from a man aged 35-49 years in good health. Both conserved end residues are part of each CDR3. Fields, in order: V gene, clone size, CDR3 protein. Not every row has a clone size; where given, it reads once, few, many or a size class.

v_call: TRBV9; clone_size: .; cdr3_aa: CASSVGSSGGSYNSPLHF
v_call: TRBV3-1; clone_size: .; cdr3_aa: CASSPGTGGHSYNEQYF
v_call: TRBV12-3/TRBV12-4; clone_size: few; cdr3_aa: CASTPLGQGRGHGYTF
v_call: TRBV29-1; clone_size: once; cdr3_aa: CRVVTGGETQYF
v_call: TRBV25-1; clone_size: few; cdr3_aa: CASSAGRRNEKLFF
v_call: TRBV4-2; clone_size: .; cdr3_aa: CASSPGSAGETYNEQFF
v_call: TRBV4-1; clone_size: .; cdr3_aa: CASSQDRTLSYGYTF
v_call: TRBV15; clone_size: .; cdr3_aa: CATRRRNQETQYF
v_call: TRBV21-1; clone_size: .; cdr3_aa: CAISLHQPQHF
v_call: TRBV20-1; clone_size: few; cdr3_aa: CSAQSPAGLLGETQYF
v_call: TRBV5-5; clone_size: few; cdr3_aa: CASGPGQGSSGANVLTF
v_call: TRBV29-1; clone_size: .; cdr3_aa: CSVEGLDTDTQYF
v_call: TRBV6-1; clone_size: .; cdr3_aa: CASSESPPDRGRLQETQYF
v_call: TRBV29-1; clone_size: .; cdr3_aa: CSSRGTDTQYF
v_call: TRBV9; clone_size: .; cdr3_aa: CASSVAGTGVTEAFF
v_call: TRBV3-1; clone_size: few; cdr3_aa: CASSQAATGSNQPQHF
v_call: TRBV20-1; clone_size: .; cdr3_aa: CSARNGRETQYF
v_call: TRBV6-1; clone_size: .; cdr3_aa: CANSEGLAGAHEQYF
v_call: TRBV3-1; clone_size: .; cdr3_aa: CASSQDHDNTEAFF
v_call: TRBV9; clone_size: .; cdr3_aa: CASSVSGTGEETQYF
v_call: TRBV5-1; clone_size: .; cdr3_aa: CANSPQRGAYNEQFF
v_call: TRBV15; clone_size: .; cdr3_aa: CATSPPFTSGGLVSGELFF
v_call: TRBV6-5; clone_size: .; cdr3_aa: CASSYFGGDSNNEQFF
v_call: TRBV10-1; clone_size: .; cdr3_aa: CASSELTFSGRHPDTQYF
v_call: TRBV20-1; clone_size: .; cdr3_aa: CSARGEWNRGDYGYTF
v_call: TRBV12-3/TRBV12-4; clone_size: once; cdr3_aa: CASRVGEYNEQFF
v_call: TRBV12-3/TRBV12-4; clone_size: .; cdr3_aa: CASSSNSGALGEQYF
v_call: TRBV5-1; clone_size: .; cdr3_aa: CASSLRAGDNEQFF
v_call: TRBV12-3/TRBV12-4; clone_size: .; cdr3_aa: CASSIPPKRDRDWTGELFF
v_call: TRBV29-1; clone_size: .; cdr3_aa: CSVIAGGRYEQYF
v_call: TRBV20-1; clone_size: .; cdr3_aa: CTARAGDRGYHEQYF
v_call: TRBV29-1; clone_size: few; cdr3_aa: CSVVSIGGQETQYF
v_call: TRBV20-1; clone_size: few; cdr3_aa: CSARGMGLAGSNEQYF
v_call: TRBV5-1; clone_size: once; cdr3_aa: CASSLAFRRAVGGETQYF
v_call: TRBV28; clone_size: .; cdr3_aa: CASEGTDSYEQYF
v_call: TRBV7-2; clone_size: .; cdr3_aa: CASSFRDIKETQYF
v_call: TRBV4-2; clone_size: .; cdr3_aa: CASSQGTGSSTEAFF
v_call: TRBV2; clone_size: .; cdr3_aa: CASLTGGSATGELFF
v_call: TRBV7-2; clone_size: .; cdr3_aa: CASSLGIGAGSQETQYF
v_call: TRBV5-1; clone_size: .; cdr3_aa: CASSAQLGVADEQYF
v_call: TRBV20-1; clone_size: .; cdr3_aa: CSARDWGQTTAKNIQYF
v_call: TRBV19; clone_size: .; cdr3_aa: CASSVRDRGHNEQFF
v_call: TRBV21-1; clone_size: .; cdr3_aa: CASSIPDNVILYEQYF
v_call: TRBV25-1; clone_size: .; cdr3_aa: CASSGRETGGEQYF
v_call: TRBV6-2/TRBV6-3; clone_size: .; cdr3_aa: CASSSRDMTSAYNEQFF
v_call: TRBV20-1; clone_size: .; cdr3_aa: CSAQPTANTEAFF
v_call: TRBV20-1; clone_size: once; cdr3_aa: CSAREGFWGREETQYF
v_call: TRBV9; clone_size: few; cdr3_aa: CASSAGTSWEQYF
v_call: TRBV2; clone_size: .; cdr3_aa: CASRQGPDKQYF
v_call: TRBV20-1; clone_size: .; cdr3_aa: CSARRTKDNQNIQYF
v_call: TRBV10-3; clone_size: .; cdr3_aa: CAISPGALSYEQYF
v_call: TRBV5-1; clone_size: few; cdr3_aa: CASSFVTGRPSYEQYF
v_call: TRBV6-6; clone_size: .; cdr3_aa: CASRRGATDTQYF